The 30 T cell receptor beta chains below were found in one sample sequenced in a study of CD8 T cells in ankylosing spondylitis. Regarding the study as a whole: A motif of fewer than ten highly homologous TCR beta variants was seen as apparently characteristic of ankylosing spondylitis blood.

TCRdb fed the 5' RACE reads into MiXCR, producing one record per CDR3 protein. The sample records fewer than 450,000 distinct CDR3 sequences, under 20% being singletons. Their specific antigens are unknown. Material: blood, either unsorted or a sorted T cell fraction (not recorded which). These receptors were obtained from a male donor with ankylosing spondylitis.

The V and J genes are TRBV28 and TRBJ2-7, with 15 bases that match TRBD2. CDR1 and CDR2 from the germline V gene are MDHEN and SYDVKM. The CDR3 sequence is 18 residues long. With 1 base clipped from V and 3 bases from J, the junction kept 7 bases outside the gene matches. CDR3 protein: CASSLSRTSGRASYEQYF. CDR3 DNA sequence: TGTGCCAGCAGTTTATCCCGGACTAGCGGGAGGGCCAGCTACGAGCAGTACTTC.

V gene TRBV20-1 combines with J gene TRBJ2-1; D is undetermined. With 6 bases removed from V and 0 bases from J, the gap between germline ends came to 9 bases. Per germline, CDR1 DFQATT and CDR2 SNEGSKA (reference sequence). This CDR3 has 13 amino acids. CDR3 bases: TGCAGTGCCCACCAATACTCCTACAATGAGCAGTTCTTC. The encoded protein is CSAHQYSYNEQFF.

This clonotype was counted a few times. V gene TRBV6-2 or TRBV6-3 combines with J gene TRBJ2-1; 8 bases line up with TRBD2. With V trimmed by 5 bases and J by 5 bases, 8 bases remained unmatched. The CDR3 has 15 amino acids. Germline V CDR1 and CDR2: MNHEY, SVGEGT. Here the CDR3 DNA reads TGTGCCAGCAGTCGGCTAGCGGGCCAGAACAATGAGCAGTTCTTC. Protein: CASSRLAGQNNEQFF.

The CDR3 sequence is CASSLSLGNTQYF. CDR3 DNA: TGTGCCAGCAGCTTAAGTCTGGGGAATACGCAGTATTTT. V is TRBV11-2 and J is TRBJ2-3, with D unclear. CDR3 length equals 13 residues. Looked up from germline, CDR1 is SGHAT and CDR2 is FQNNGV. The V and J ends lost 2 bases and 7 bases respectively, with 10 bases between them.

This rearrangement joins TRBV2 to TRBJ1-1; 7 nucleotides agree with TRBD1. The V and J ends lost 4 bases and 10 bases, in that order; junction bases with no gene match: 3. Germline CDR1 is SNHLY and CDR2 is FYNNEI. This CDR3 has 11 amino acids. The CDR3 DNA reads TGTGCCAGCAGTGGTGACAGGGTAGCTTTCTTT. Residues: CASSGDRVAFF. The variable domain in full, with the rest retrieved from reference TRBV2 and TRBJ1-1, is EPEVTQTPSHQVTQMGQEVILRCVPISNHLYFYWYRQILGQKVEFLVSFYNNEISEKSEIFDDQFSVERPDGSNFTLKIRSTKLEDSAMYFCASSGDRVAFFGQGTRLTVV.

This clonotype was found many times. V is TRBV4-3 and J is TRBJ2-7; 14 bases align to TRBD2. The V gene end was trimmed by 1 base and the J gene end by 1 base; junction bases not matched to a gene: 6. Per the germline V gene, CDR1 is LGHNA and CDR2 is YSLEER. The CDR3 covers 18 residues. The CDR3 coding sequence is TGCGCCAGCAGCCAAGCCGGGACTAGCGGGAGTCAGTCCTACGAGCAGTACTTC. Its translation is CASSQAGTSGSQSYEQYF.

The J gene is TRBJ2-6, the V gene TRBV11-2, with no clear D. The germline V gene has CDR1 SGHAT and CDR2 FQNNGV. V was trimmed by 1 base and J by 2 bases, leaving 6 bases between them. There are 15 residues in the CDR3. Written as DNA, the CDR3 is TGTGCCAGCAGCTTAGTGGCTACTGGGGCCAACGTCCTGACTTTC. This codes for CASSLVATGANVLTF.

This clonotype has just a few counts. The chain uses TRBV24-1 and TRBJ2-1, with D possibly matching TRBD2 (6 bases). The CDR3 is 14 residues long. The V end was cut by 3 bases, the J end by 2 bases, with 7 bases between. Germline loops: CDR1 KGHDR, CDR2 SFDVKD. This CDR3 reads CATSDPGAYNEQFF. The CDR3 DNA reads TGTGCCACCAGTGATCCGGGGGCCTACAATGAGCAGTTCTTC.

This clonotype came up a few times. The chain employs TRBV4-2 and TRBJ1-3; possibly TRBD1 for D (5 bases). Germline CDR1 LGHNA, CDR2 YNFKEQ. Trimming shortened V by 1 base and J by 2 bases, and 21 bases separated the two germline ends. The CDR3 spans 19 residues. CDR3 sequence: CASSQARGDWGTPGNTIYF. In nucleotides, the CDR3 is TGTGCCAGCAGCCAAGCTCGAGGGGATTGGGGCACGCCTGGAAACACCATATATTTT.

The chain couples TRBV7-2 to TRBJ2-1; no definite D call. CDR1 is SGHTA, CDR2 FQGNSA, per germline. V was pared by 5 bases and J by 9 bases, with 8 bases between. There are 11 residues in the CDR3. CDR3 sequence: CASSARAEQFF. CDR3 bases: TGTGCCAGCAGCGCCCGGGCTGAGCAGTTCTTC.

This clonotype has only a few counts. The chain couples TRBV7-2 to TRBJ2-7; perhaps TRBD1 as D (6 bases). The CDR3 is made up of 14 amino acids. CDR1 and CDR2 (germline): SGHTA, FQGNSA. V dropped 5 bases and J dropped 2 bases, with 13 bases sitting between them. CDR3 amino acids: CASSTTQGPYEQYF. CDR3 nucleotides: TGTGCCAGCAGCACTACACAGGGCCCCTACGAGCAGTACTTC.

CDR3 region: CASSSQGDPGNTIYF. CDR3 DNA: TGTGCCAGCAGCTCCCAAGGGGACCCAGGAAACACCATATATTTT. The rearrangement links TRBV7-9 to TRBJ1-3, with a possible D match to TRBD1 (5 bases). CDR1 SEHNR and CDR2 FQNEAQ come from the germline V gene (reference sequence). V was clipped by 4 bases and J by 4 bases, with 14 bases between them. The CDR3 is made up of 15 amino acids.

The chain recombines TRBV9 with TRBJ2-1, with 8 nucleotides matching TRBD2. Germline V gene lookup returns CDR1 SGDLS and CDR2 YYNGEE. The V segment lost 6 bases and the J segment 2 bases; nucleotides outside the gene matches: 7. This CDR3 contains 15 residues. The CDR3 here is CASTSGGQTYNEQFF. DNA of the CDR3: TGTGCCAGCACCTCGGGGGGGCAAACCTACAATGAGCAGTTCTTC.

CDR3 DNA: TGCGCCAGCAGCTTGGCGGGACAGGGTGACTACGAGCAGTACTTC. It translates to CASSLAGQGDYEQYF. This sequence joins TRBV5-1 and TRBJ2-7; 9 positions agree with TRBD1. V gave up 0 bases and J gave up 3 bases; unmatched junction bases: 4. The CDR3 consists of 15 residues. CDR1 SGHRS and CDR2 YFSETQ come from the germline V gene.

There are a few counts of this clonotype. This chain links TRBV12-3 or TRBV12-4 with TRBJ2-1, with TRBD2 identical over 12 bases. The V and J ends lost 3 bases and 6 bases, in that order; junction bases with no gene match: 12. The CDR3 covers 18 residues. CDR3 coding DNA: TGTGCCAGCAGTTTCACTAGCGGGAGGAAACCCCTCGTCAATGAGCAGTTCTTC. Protein: CASSFTSGRKPLVNEQFF.

A few counts support this clonotype. This chain connects TRBV29-1 to TRBJ2-7; D is possibly TRBD1 or TRBD2 (7 bases each). V dropped 5 bases and J dropped 6 bases, with 20 bases sitting between them. CDR1 and CDR2 (germline): SQVTM, ANQGSEA. The CDR3 is 14 amino acids. The DNA of the CDR3 is TGCAGCGTTTCACAGGGGACCCCGGGGGGCGAGCAGTACTTC. Translated, it gives CSVSQGTPGGEQYF.

The chain joins TRBV5-1 to TRBJ2-3, with 9 bases aligning to TRBD1. The CDR3 is 15 amino acids. J lost 2 bases, V lost 5 bases, and 6 bases had no gene match. Germline V gives CDR1 SGHRS, CDR2 YFSETQ. CDR3 loop: CASRSRTGATDTQYF. The CDR3 region has the DNA TGCGCCAGCAGATCGAGGACAGGGGCCACAGATACGCAGTATTTT.

This clonotype was observed a few times. The chain has TRBV3-1 and TRBJ2-7; D ambiguous. Deletions cut 4 bases from V and 6 bases from J, with 10 bases between. Germline V gene sequence: CDR1 LGHDT, CDR2 YNNKEL (reference sequence). The CDR3 covers 12 residues. The CDR3 here is CASSRLPLEQYF. The CDR3 nucleotides read TGTGCCAGCAGCCGCCTCCCCCTCGAGCAGTACTTC.

The sample holds a few counts of this clonotype. The V gene is TRBV19, the J gene TRBJ1-1; no firm D call. The CDR3 is made up of 19 amino acids. The germline V gene has CDR1 LNHDA and CDR2 SQIVND (reference sequence). Trimming removed 0 bases from V and 4 bases from J, with 24 bases in between. The CDR3 DNA reads as TGTGCCAGTAGTATAGATCGCCCGGGGAGGTCAGAACGGGGCACTGAAGCTTTCTTT. Residues: CASSIDRPGRSERGTEAFF.

The gene calls are TRBV5-6 and TRBJ2-1, with 11 bases lining up with TRBD2. The V gene end was trimmed by 5 bases and the J gene end by 6 bases; junction bases not matched to a gene: 7. From germline, CDR1 is SGHDT and CDR2 YYEEEE. The CDR3 is 15 amino acids. CDR3: CASRAGTSGANEQFF. CDR3 in DNA: TGTGCCAGCAGGGCAGGGACTAGCGGTGCCAATGAGCAGTTCTTC.

This clonotype was counted only a few times. V gene TRBV9 combines with J gene TRBJ1-2; D not certain. The V gene's germline CDR1 is SGDLS and CDR2 YYNGEE. The V end lost 1 base, the J end lost 2 bases, and 9 bases lay between the germline ends. The CDR3 is made up of 14 amino acids. The CDR3 loop is CASSVLPGNYGYTF. The DNA of the CDR3 is TGTGCCAGCAGCGTATTACCCGGGAACTATGGCTACACCTTC.

The chain employs TRBV5-6 and TRBJ2-1, with 8 bases aligning to TRBD2. The CDR3 length is 15 residues. Per the germline V gene, CDR1 is SGHDT and CDR2 is YYEEEE. J lost 6 bases, V lost 4 bases, and 9 bases had no gene match. The CDR3: CASSAGGTRSNEQFF. The DNA for the CDR3 is TGTGCCAGCAGCGCTGGCGGGACTAGGAGCAATGAGCAGTTCTTC.

The chain has TRBV29-1 and TRBJ2-1; 8 nucleotides align to TRBD2. With V trimmed by 3 bases and J by 7 bases, 8 bases remained unmatched. Germline V lookup: CDR1 SQVTM, CDR2 ANQGSEA. There are 14 residues in the CDR3. The DNA for the CDR3 is TGCAGCGTTGATCCGGGAGGGCCGGGTAATGAGCAGTTCTTC. Translated, it gives CSVDPGGPGNEQFF.

This clonotype occurred a few times. The CDR3, as DNA: TGTGCCAGCAGATGGACTAGCGGGAGCTCCTACGAGCAGTACTTC. This codes for CASRWTSGSSYEQYF. The rearrangement joins TRBV12-3 or TRBV12-4 to TRBJ2-7, with TRBD2 matching over 13 bases. The CDR3 loop spans 15 amino acids. Trimming removed 6 bases from V and 0 bases from J; junction bases left unmatched: 2.

This clonotype occurred a few times. The rearrangement uses TRBV5-1 and TRBJ2-1; D is ambiguous. The V end lost 0 bases, the J end lost 3 bases, and 16 bases lay between the germline ends. Per the germline V gene, CDR1 is SGHRS and CDR2 is YFSETQ. The CDR3 covers 17 residues. CDR3 DNA: TGCGCCAGCAGCTTGGTGGCGGCGAACAACAACTACAATGAGCAGTTCTTC. Protein sequence: CASSLVAANNNYNEQFF. Full variable domain (remainder filled in from reference TRBV5-1 and TRBJ2-1): KAGVTQTPRYLIKTRGQQVTLSCSPISGHRSVSWYQQTPGQGLQFLFEYFSETQRNKGNFPGRFSGRQFSNSRSEMNVSTLELGDSALYLCASSLVAANNNYNEQFFGPGTRLTVL.

V gene TRBV3-1 combines with J gene TRBJ2-7, with 10 bases matching TRBD2. There are 15 residues in the CDR3. The V and J ends lost 4 bases and 1 base, in that order; junction bases with no gene match: 4. The germline V gene has CDR1 LGHDT and CDR2 YNNKEL (reference sequence). The CDR3 nucleotides read TGTGCCAGCAGCCGGGAAGCGGGGGGGTCCTACGAGCAGTACTTC. This sequence encodes CASSREAGGSYEQYF.

This clonotype was counted only a few times. This rearrangement joins TRBV2 to TRBJ2-1; D remains unclear. The CDR3 spans 15 residues. V lost 4 bases to trimming and J lost 2 bases, with 12 bases between them. The germline CDR1 and CDR2 sequences are SNHLY and FYNNEI. The CDR3 coding sequence is TGTGCCAGCAGTGTTTCTGGTCTCGCCTACAATGAGCAGTTCTTC. Its translation: CASSVSGLAYNEQFF.

The V call is TRBV29-1, the J call TRBJ2-7, with 11 bases matching TRBD2. Germline assignment: CDR1 SQVTM and CDR2 ANQGSEA. There are 13 residues in the CDR3. V lost 6 bases to trimming and J lost 4 bases; unmatched junction nucleotides: 5. The CDR3 nucleotides are TGCAGCGTCTTAGCGGGAGGGCGGTACGAGCAGTACTTC. It encodes CSVLAGGRYEQYF.

The CDR3 DNA is TGCAGTGCTAGGTCTTTTGTCAGTAAGGGAAACACCATATATTTT. Translated: CSARSFVSKGNTIYF. This chain joins TRBV20-1 and TRBJ1-3; no clear D. V was clipped by 3 bases and J by 4 bases, with 16 bases between them. This CDR3 comprises 15 residues. CDR1 and CDR2 from the germline V gene are DFQATT and SNEGSKA (reference sequence).

The chain uses TRBV5-1 and TRBJ2-3, with D uncertain. The germline gives CDR1 SGHRS, CDR2 YFSETQ. Trimming removed 2 bases from V and 5 bases from J, with 12 bases in between. This CDR3 spans 14 amino acids. Here the CDR3 reads CASSFGTLGDTQYF. The CDR3 region has the DNA TGCGCCAGCAGCTTTGGTACGCTGGGAGATACGCAGTATTTT.